The next 29 T cell receptor beta chains were all read from a single sample in a study of OX40 agonist ivuxolimab in advanced cancers. Repertoires were generated with immunoSEQ multiplex PCR, while TCRdb's copy carries only in-frame clones and drops some. The sample includes roughly 53,000 clones, about four fifths of them seen just once. This material consisted of CD4+ or CD8+ T cells sorted from blood, taken in a trial of the OX40 agonist ivuxolimab. The receptors here all came from an adult with an advanced solid tumor such as melanoma, head and neck, liver or kidney cancer.

This chain uses TRBV6-6 with TRBJ2-3, with 9 bases aligning to TRBD2. Unmatched junction bases numbered 8, after V lost 9 bases and J lost 1 base. The CDR3 consists of 15 residues. Germline CDR1 and CDR2: MNHNY and SVGAGI (reference sequence). CDR3: CASSTRTSGTDTQYF. The CDR3 nucleotides read TGTGCCAGTTCCACTCGGACTAGCGGCACAGATACGCAGTATTTT.

V is TRBV4-2 and J is TRBJ1-2, with 7 bases matching TRBD1. The CDR3 covers 16 residues. The V gene end was trimmed by 0 bases and the J gene end by 7 bases; junction bases not matched to a gene: 11. Germline V gene data show CDR1 as LGHNA and CDR2 as YNFKEQ. The chain's CDR3 is CASSQEYGQGVSGYTF. For the CDR3, the DNA is TGTGCCAGCAGCCAAGAGTATGGGCAGGGGGTCTCTGGCTACACCTTC.

V gene TRBV27 combines with J gene TRBJ2-1; TRBD2 matches at 10 bases. Germline loops: CDR1 MNHEY, CDR2 SMNVEV (reference sequence). V lost 4 bases and J lost 7; bases outside the gene matches: 4. The CDR3 sequence is 14 residues long. The CDR3 loop reads CASSSSGRGNEQFF. The CDR3 bases are TGTGCCAGCAGTTCCAGCGGGAGGGGAAATGAGCAGTTCTTC.

The genes are TRBV18 and TRBJ1-4; unclear D gene. V was trimmed by 3 bases and J by 0 bases, leaving 11 bases between them. The CDR3 sequence is 16 residues long. CDR1 and CDR2 (germline): KGHSH, LQKENI. In DNA form, the CDR3 reads TGTGCCAGCTCACCCCCGGAGGGTGCAACTAATGAAAAACTGTTTTTT. Translating it yields CASSPPEGATNEKLFF.

This clone rates as medium-sized (0.01 to 0.1%). The CDR3 is CASTSPGVNTEAFF. The CDR3 DNA follows: TGTGCCAGTACCTCACCCGGAGTGAACACTGAAGCTTTCTTT. The genes are TRBV19 and TRBJ1-1; D is unresolved. V lost 7 bases and J 0 bases, leaving 12 bases between the germline ends. CDR3 length: 14 residues. Looked up from germline, CDR1 is LNHDA and CDR2 is SQIVND (reference sequence).

This chain connects TRBV21-1 to TRBJ1-4; the table's TRBD1 call for D was not verified on the DNA. TRBV21-1 is termed a pseudogene. This CDR3 region has 16 residues. The CDR3 region has the DNA TGTGCCAGCAGTATCCTTCTCAGGGTAAAATTTGAAAAACTGTTTTTT. Translating gives CASSILLRVKFEKLFF.

This chain links TRBV19 with TRBJ1-2; TRBD1 agrees at 7 bases. The CDR3 extends over 15 amino acids. Per germline, CDR1 LNHDA and CDR2 SQIVND (reference sequence). V trimming: 6 bases; J trimming: 2 bases; junction bases outside the gene matches: 9. The CDR3 reads CASSLRGQANYGYTF. CDR3 sequence (DNA): TGTGCCAGTAGCCTTCGAGGACAGGCCAACTATGGCTACACCTTC.

The rearrangement links TRBV2 to TRBJ2-5; D gene unclear. The CDR3 length is 16 residues. The V end lost 6 bases, the J end lost 2 bases, and 19 bases lay between the germline ends. Germline CDR1 and CDR2: SNHLY and FYNNEI. For the CDR3, the DNA is TGTGCCAGCAGCATCCTCGGGCCGAAGGGACAAGAGACCCAGTACTTC. Its protein product is CASSILGPKGQETQYF.

V and J are TRBV29-1 and TRBJ2-1, with 7 bases matching TRBD1. Germline V gives CDR1 SQVTM, CDR2 ANQGSEA. CDR3 length equals 16 residues. V was pared by 4 bases and J by 6 bases, with 15 bases of the junction left unmatched. The CDR3 DNA sequence: TGCAGCGTTGTGAAGGGACAGACACGCCTTTTCAATGAGCAGTTCTTC. This codes for CSVVKGQTRLFNEQFF.

The V call is TRBV7-6, the J call TRBJ2-1; the match to TRBD2 covers 8 bases. Trimming took 2 bases from V and 1 from J; bases not matched to a gene: 7. CDR1 is SGHVS and CDR2 is FNYEAQ in the germline V gene. The CDR3 extends over 17 amino acids. The CDR3 coding sequence is TGTGCCAGCAGCTTACTACGGGAGGGCCGGTCCTACAATGAGCAGTTCTTC. Translation gives CASSLLREGRSYNEQFF. Supplemented by reference TRBV7-6 and TRBJ2-1, the full variable domain reads GAGVSQSPRYKVTKRGQDVALRCDPISGHVSLYWYRQALGQGPEFLTYFNYEAQQDKSGLPNDRFSAERPEGSISTLTIQRTEQRDSAMYRCASSLLREGRSYNEQFFGPGTRLTVL.

A single count supports this clone. The chain is built from TRBV28 and TRBJ2-5; 13 nucleotides agree with TRBD2. This CDR3 contains 14 residues. Trimming at V came to 5 bases and at J to 7 bases, leaving 4 bases not matched to a gene. Germline assignment: CDR1 MDHEN and CDR2 SYDVKM. The CDR3, as DNA: TGTGCCAGCAGTGATCGACTAGCGGGAGGGACCCAGTACTTC. Protein sequence: CASSDRLAGGTQYF.

V usage is TRBV13 and J usage is TRBJ1-3, with D maybe TRBD1 (6 bases). V was pared by 7 bases and J by 0 bases, with 13 bases between. Germline CDR1 reads PRHDT; CDR2 reads FYEKMQ (reference sequence). The CDR3 contains 15 residues. The CDR3 sequence: CASNHGQFSGNTIYF. Here the CDR3 DNA reads TGTGCCAGCAACCACGGACAGTTCTCTGGAAACACCATATATTTT.

V is TRBV5-4 and J is TRBJ2-2; D remains unclear. This CDR3 comprises 16 residues. CDR1 SGHNT and CDR2 YYREEE come from the germline V gene (reference sequence). With 4 bases removed from V and 1 base from J, the gap between germline ends came to 14 bases. CDR3 sequence: CASSPVPLGNTGELFF. CDR3 DNA: TGTGCCAGCAGCCCAGTTCCTCTTGGGAACACCGGGGAGCTGTTTTTT.

The V gene is TRBV6-5, the J gene TRBJ2-3; 8 nucleotides match TRBD2. Trimming took 6 bases from V and 4 from J; bases not matched to a gene: 6. Germline assignment: CDR1 MNHEY and CDR2 SVGAGI. This CDR3 contains 14 residues. In nucleotides, the CDR3 is TGTGCCAGCAGGGCCGGGACTAGAGCAGATACGCAGTATTTT. This codes for CASRAGTRADTQYF.

In DNA, the CDR3 is TGTGCCTGGTCACGGGGGTACAATGAGCAGTTCTTC. Protein product: CAWSRGYNEQFF. The chain uses TRBV30 and TRBJ2-1, with D perhaps TRBD2 (6 bases). This CDR3 contains 12 residues. From germline, CDR1 is GTSNPN and CDR2 SVGIG (reference sequence). V lost 5 bases, J lost 4 bases, and 9 bases lay in between. The variable domain in full, with the rest retrieved from reference TRBV30 and TRBJ2-1, is SQTIHQWPATLVQPVGSPLSLECTVEGTSNPNLYWYRQAAGRGLQLLFYSVGIGQISSEVPQNLSASRPQDRQFILSSKKLLLSDSGFYLCAWSRGYNEQFFGPGTRLTVL.

The chain combines TRBV9 with TRBJ2-7; the D is unclear. V was cut by 0 bases and J by 0 bases, with 10 bases left in between. Germline V CDR1 and CDR2: SGDLS, YYNGEE. CDR3 length: 15 amino acids. The CDR3 DNA follows: TGTGCCAGCAGCGTAGAGGCGTTTGGCTCCTACGAGCAGTACTTC. This encodes CASSVEAFGSYEQYF.

J is TRBJ1-6 and V is TRBV5-6; 8 bases map to TRBD1. Looked up from germline, CDR1 is SGHDT and CDR2 is YYEEEE. The CDR3 contains 15 residues. V trimming: 2 bases; J trimming: 4 bases; junction bases outside the gene matches: 2. The chain's CDR3 is CASSFTGGYNSPLHF. The CDR3 coding sequence is TGTGCCAGCAGCTTTACAGGGGGATATAATTCACCCCTCCACTTT.

This sequence joins TRBV2 and TRBJ2-2; possible D gene TRBD2, 6 bases. The germline V and J ends were trimmed by 1 base and 0 bases, with 9 bases remaining between them. CDR1 and CDR2 from the germline V gene are SNHLY and FYNNEI. The CDR3 sequence is 16 residues long. CDR3 in DNA: TGTGCCAGCAGTGAAGGAGGAGGGGCGAACACCGGGGAGCTGTTTTTT. Translated, it gives CASSEGGGANTGELFF.

The rearrangement links TRBV28 to TRBJ1-2, with unresolved D. Germline CDR1 MDHEN, CDR2 SYDVKM. The V gene lost 2 bases and the J gene lost 0 bases, with 10 bases spanning the gap. This CDR3 comprises 15 residues. This CDR3 reads CASSLGQPTNYGYTF. DNA for the CDR3: TGTGCCAGCAGTTTAGGTCAGCCAACTAACTATGGCTACACCTTC.

V usage is TRBV6-5 and J usage is TRBJ1-4, with TRBD1 as a possible D gene (5 bases). V shed 6 bases and J shed 3 bases, with 14 bases lying between them. In germline, CDR1 is MNHEY, CDR2 SVGAGI. The length of the CDR3 is 15 residues. CDR3 protein: CASSKGGESNEKLFF. The CDR3 bases are TGTGCCAGCAGCAAAGGAGGGGAATCTAATGAAAAACTGTTTTTT.

J is TRBJ1-2 and V is TRBV6-5; the D is unclear. Germline V gives CDR1 MNHEY, CDR2 SVGAGI. V lost 7 bases and J lost 2, with 14 bases in between. This CDR3 comprises 14 residues. The CDR3 nucleotides are TGTGCCAGCATCAAAGGGAGGCTCAACTATGGCTACACCTTC. Protein: CASIKGRLNYGYTF.

This chain uses TRBV6-5 with TRBJ2-5, with D perhaps matching TRBD2 (6 bases). The CDR3 spans 14 residues. CDR1 is MNHEY and CDR2 is SVGAGI in the germline V gene. V dropped 0 bases and J dropped 5 bases, with 10 bases sitting between them. CDR3 residues: CASSYSSGGETQYF. The CDR3 DNA reads TGTGCCAGCAGTTACTCGTCTGGGGGGGAGACCCAGTACTTC.

This clone was observed a single time. This chain uses TRBV5-1 with TRBJ2-7; TRBD1 aligns across 9 bases. Germline V gene data show CDR1 as SGHRS and CDR2 as YFSETQ. The length of the CDR3 is 16 residues. V gave up 0 bases and J gave up 6 bases; unmatched junction bases: 10. CDR3 sequence: CASSLVVGTGSAEQYF. As DNA, the CDR3 is TGCGCCAGCAGCTTGGTGGTAGGGACAGGGTCAGCCGAGCAGTACTTC.

This clone was seen just once. V is TRBV7-9 and J is TRBJ2-3; 9 bases fit TRBD1. This CDR3 spans 15 amino acids. Trimming took 5 bases from V and 8 from J; bases not matched to a gene: 11. From germline, CDR1 is SEHNR and CDR2 FQNEAQ (reference sequence). Here the CDR3 DNA reads TGTGCCAGCAGCGGCACCGGGACAGGGTATCGTACGCAGTATTTT. It specifies CASSGTGTGYRTQYF.

The chain joins TRBV6-5 to TRBJ2-3; tentative D call: TRBD1 (6 bases). The ends were cut back, 4 bases at V and 1 base at J, with 9 bases in the middle. Germline V gene sequence: CDR1 MNHEY, CDR2 SVGAGI. The CDR3 has 14 amino acids. CDR3 DNA: TGTGCCAGCAGTTCCTCAGGGGGCACAGATACGCAGTATTTT. Translation: CASSSSGGTDTQYF.

The chain uses TRBV30 and TRBJ2-7; D may be TRBD2 (6 bases). V lost 1 base to trimming and J lost 4 bases, with 11 bases between them. Germline lookup yields CDR1 GTSNPN and CDR2 SVGIG (reference sequence). This CDR3 is built from 13 residues. The CDR3 loop reads CAWSANLAYEQYF. The CDR3 nucleotides read TGTGCCTGGAGTGCAAATCTAGCGTACGAGCAGTACTTC.

In its sample, this clone was seen once. The V call is TRBV19, the J call TRBJ2-5; 14 bases are a match to TRBD2. From germline, CDR1 is LNHDA and CDR2 SQIVND (reference sequence). J gave up 5 bases and V 5 bases, and 10 bases lay outside the gene matches. The CDR3 length is 17 residues. The CDR3 DNA is TGTGCCAGTAGTTCGACGGGACTAGCGGGAGTTTGGGAGACCCAGTACTTC. Translated, it gives CASSSTGLAGVWETQYF. Filled out from reference TRBV19 and TRBJ2-5, the complete variable domain reads DGGITQSPKYLFRKEGQNVTLSCEQNLNHDAMYWYRQDPGQGLRLIYYSQIVNDFQKGDIAEGYSVSREKKESFPLTVTSAQKNPTAFYLCASSSTGLAGVWETQYFGPGTRLLVL.

The rearrangement uses TRBV20-1 and TRBJ1-1, with 7 bases lining up with TRBD1. CDR3 length equals 11 residues. Germline CDR1 DFQATT, CDR2 SNEGSKA (reference sequence). V gave up 6 bases and J gave up 6 bases; unmatched junction bases: 4. CDR3 nucleotide sequence: TGCAGTGCCCGACAGGGTCCTGAAGCTTTCTTT. Its translation: CSARQGPEAFF.

The rearrangement joins TRBV7-9 to TRBJ1-2; 7 bases agree with TRBD1. Germline lookup yields CDR1 SEHNR and CDR2 FQNEAQ (reference sequence). This CDR3 comprises 14 residues. V shed 4 bases, J shed 4 bases, and the junction held 6 bases outside the gene matches. CDR3 in DNA: TGTGCCAGCAGCTGGGACAGCGCAATCTATGGCTACACCTTC. It encodes CASSWDSAIYGYTF.